Listed below are T cell receptor beta chains from one sample, sequenced in a study of cytomegalovirus exposure and HLA in healthy donors. TCRdb's copy holds only in-frame clones and misses some; the assay was immunoSEQ multiplex PCR. Of some 150,000 clones in the sample, approximately 80% are singletons; the top ten hold 0.7% to 0.8%. The sequenced material came from PBMCs. These receptors were obtained from a female donor in good health and CMV-seronegative. Each CDR3 is given with its conserved first and last residue. Fields, in order: V gene, clone size, J gene, D gene, CDR3 DNA, CDR3 protein. A D gene is named only where the DNA matches it firmly. Size is omitted from some rows. Given values are once, few, many or a class for expanded clones.

V: TRBV7-9; size: few; J: TRBJ1-2; D: NA; DNA: TGTGCCAGCAGCTTAGTTGGGGCTAGCTATGGCTACACCTTC; CDR3: CASSLVGASYGYTF
V: TRBV11-1; size: NA; J: TRBJ1-1; D: NA; DNA: TGTGCCAGCAGCTTAGTCCGGGAGACTGAAGCTTTCTTT; CDR3: CASSLVRETEAFF
V: TRBV6-5; size: once; J: TRBJ1-2; D: NA; DNA: TGTGCCAGCTGGATATCAGGGGCTGGCTACACCTTC; CDR3: CASWISGAGYTF
V: TRBV9; size: NA; J: TRBJ2-7; D: NA; DNA: TGTGCCAGCAGCCCCGACCTAGGGAGTGAGCAGTACTTC; CDR3: CASSPDLGSEQYF
V: TRBV27; size: NA; J: TRBJ2-7; D: TRBD2; DNA: TGTGCCAGCAGTCCAGGACTAGCCTACGAGCAGTACTTC; CDR3: CASSPGLAYEQYF
V: TRBV5-6; size: once; J: TRBJ1-2; D: NA; DNA: TGTGCCAGCAGCTTGGGTCCGGGAGCTAACTATGGCTACACCTTC; CDR3: CASSLGPGANYGYTF
V: TRBV18; size: NA; J: TRBJ2-7; D: TRBD2; DNA: TGTGCAGGAAAGGGCCTAGCGGCCGACGAGCAGTACTTC; CDR3: CAGKGLAADEQYF
V: TRBV2; size: NA; J: TRBJ2-2; D: NA; DNA: TGTGCCAGCAGTGGGGAGTCCTCTCCTTTGGCCGGGGAGCTGTTTTTT; CDR3: CASSGESSPLAGELFF
V: TRBV19; size: NA; J: TRBJ1-5; D: TRBD1; DNA: TGTGCCAGTAGTACTCAATCGACAGGGAACAATCAGCCCCAGCATTTT; CDR3: CASSTQSTGNNQPQHF
V: TRBV4-1; size: once; J: TRBJ1-2; D: NA; DNA: TGCGCCAGCAGCAACCGGGGGGGGGCGCATGGCTACACCTTC; CDR3: CASSNRGGAHGYTF
V: TRBV11-2; size: NA; J: TRBJ1-5; D: TRBD1; DNA: TGTGCCAGCAGCGTGGACAGGGGAGGTGGTCAGCCCCAGCATTTT; CDR3: CASSVDRGGGQPQHF
V: TRBV4-3; size: few; J: TRBJ2-1; D: TRBD1; DNA: TGCGCCAGCAGCCAAGGATACAGGGGGTTCTACAATGAGCAGTTCTTC; CDR3: CASSQGYRGFYNEQFF
V: TRBV9; size: NA; J: TRBJ2-7; D: TRBD1; DNA: TGTGCCAGCAGCGTAGGGCCGGACAGGACAACCTACGAGCAGTACTTC; CDR3: CASSVGPDRTTYEQYF
V: TRBV11-2; size: NA; J: TRBJ2-3; D: TRBD2; DNA: TGTGCCAGCAGCCCTAGAGTGGGACTAGCGGCTAGCACAGATACGCAGTATTTT; CDR3: CASSPRVGLAASTDTQYF
V: TRBV30; size: NA; J: TRBJ1-3; D: TRBD1; DNA: TGTGCCTGGAGTATGTTCAGGGGGCTTTTTGGAAACACCATATATTTT; CDR3: CAWSMFRGLFGNTIYF
V: TRBV28; size: NA; J: TRBJ2-1; D: NA; DNA: TGTGCCAGCAGTTTGGGGCAGGGGCGGAACAATGAGCAGTTCTTC; CDR3: CASSLGQGRNNEQFF
V: TRBV19; size: few; J: TRBJ1-1; D: NA; DNA: TGTGCCAGTAGACTTCAGGGGCTTTTCGACACTGAAGCTTTCTTT; CDR3: CASRLQGLFDTEAFF
V: TRBV5-1; size: NA; J: TRBJ1-2; D: NA; DNA: TGCGCCAGCAGCTTGGCCTCGGGGGGTAACTATGGCTACACCTTC; CDR3: CASSLASGGNYGYTF
V: TRBV11-2; size: NA; J: TRBJ1-5; D: NA; DNA: TGTGCCAGCAGCCCCCGGGGAAGTATCAATCAGCCCCAGCATTTT; CDR3: CASSPRGSINQPQHF
V: TRBV7-2; size: NA; J: TRBJ2-5; D: TRBD1; DNA: TGTGCCAGCAGCCTAGGGACAGGGTGGATACAAGAGACCCAGTACTTC; CDR3: CASSLGTGWIQETQYF
V: TRBV5-8; size: NA; J: TRBJ2-5; D: NA; DNA: TGTGCCAGCAGCTTGGCAGATCTAACCAGGGAGACCCAGTACTTC; CDR3: CASSLADLTRETQYF
V: TRBV5-8; size: NA; J: TRBJ1-4; D: NA; DNA: TGTGCCAGCAGCTTGGCCGGTGGTACTAATGAAAAACTGTTTTTT; CDR3: CASSLAGGTNEKLFF
V: TRBV27; size: NA; J: TRBJ1-1; D: NA; DNA: TGTGCCAGCAGTTTAAGGGGTCCCATGGGCCAGTACACTGAAGCTTTCTTT; CDR3: CASSLRGPMGQYTEAFF
V: TRBV2; size: NA; J: TRBJ2-6; D: NA; DNA: TGTGCCAGCAGGCCGGTGGGGGGCTCTGGGGCCAACGTCCTGACTTTC; CDR3: CASRPVGGSGANVLTF
V: TRBV5-4; size: NA; J: TRBJ1-2; D: NA; DNA: TGTGCCAGCAGCCCCGTAGGACGGACTGACGGCTACACCTTC; CDR3: CASSPVGRTDGYTF
V: TRBV13; size: NA; J: TRBJ2-7; D: NA; DNA: TGTGCCAGCAGCTTTTTGACAGTCTCCTACGAGCAGTACTTC; CDR3: CASSFLTVSYEQYF
V: TRBV6-5; size: NA; J: TRBJ1-1; D: TRBD1; DNA: TGTGCCAGCAGTTACATCAGGGGACAGGGTCGTCCTGAAGCTTTCTTT; CDR3: CASSYIRGQGRPEAFF
V: TRBV27; size: NA; J: TRBJ2-7; D: TRBD2; DNA: TGTGCCAGCCGCTCGGGACTAGCGGGTTACGAGCAGTACTTC; CDR3: CASRSGLAGYEQYF
V: TRBV11-1; size: NA; J: TRBJ1-3; D: NA; DNA: TGTGCCAGCAGCCAGGAGGTGGACACCATATATTTT; CDR3: CASSQEVDTIYF
V: TRBV7-2; size: NA; J: TRBJ2-3; D: NA; DNA: TGTGCCAGCAGCCTCCGGGTAGCTCCAGATACGCAGTATTTT; CDR3: CASSLRVAPDTQYF
V: TRBV5-1; size: NA; J: TRBJ1-1; D: TRBD1; DNA: TGCGCCAGCAGCTTCGAGGGGGCGAACACTGAAGCTTTCTTT; CDR3: CASSFEGANTEAFF
V: TRBV18; size: NA; J: TRBJ1-2; D: TRBD1; DNA: TGTGCCAGCTCACCAGGACAGGGCGATGGCTACACCTTC; CDR3: CASSPGQGDGYTF
V: TRBV28; size: NA; J: TRBJ1-5; D: NA; DNA: TGTGCCAGCAGTTTGAATTTGGGGAATCGGGGGCAGCCCCAGCATTTT; CDR3: CASSLNLGNRGQPQHF
V: TRBV6-1; size: NA; J: TRBJ1-2; D: NA; DNA: TGTGCCAGCAGTGTGACAGACGACAGTAGTGGCTACACCTTC; CDR3: CASSVTDDSSGYTF
V: TRBV5-1; size: NA; J: TRBJ2-6; D: NA; DNA: TGCGCCAGCAGCTTACAGGGATCTGGGGCCAACGGCCTGACTTTC; CDR3: CASSLQGSGANGLTF
V: TRBV5-5; size: NA; J: TRBJ2-7; D: TRBD2; DNA: TGTGCCAGCAGCTTTCCGGGAGGTCCCTCCTACGAGCAGTACTTC; CDR3: CASSFPGGPSYEQYF
V: TRBV7-9; size: NA; J: TRBJ2-2; D: NA; DNA: TGTGCCAGCAGCTTAGCCCAGCCCAGGGGCACCGGGGAGCTGTTTTTT; CDR3: CASSLAQPRGTGELFF
V: TRBV9; size: NA; J: TRBJ2-7; D: TRBD1; DNA: TGTGCCAGCAGCCCCAGGACAGGGGAGAGCTACGAGCAGTACTTC; CDR3: CASSPRTGESYEQYF
V: TRBV7-2; size: NA; J: TRBJ1-2; D: NA; DNA: TGTGCCAGCAGCCCTCCCTATGGCTACACCTTC; CDR3: CASSPPYGYTF
V: TRBV28; size: few; J: TRBJ2-7; D: NA; DNA: TGTGCCAGCAGTTTATGGCGGGGCTTAGGCGTCTACGAGCAGTACTTC; CDR3: CASSLWRGLGVYEQYF
V: TRBV7-2; size: few; J: TRBJ2-5; D: TRBD2; DNA: TGTGCCAGCCGTCGGGGGGTGGAAGAGACCCAGTACTTC; CDR3: CASRRGVEETQYF
V: TRBV7-9; size: once; J: TRBJ2-2; D: NA; DNA: TGTGCCAGCAGCTTGACTAACACCGGGGAGCTGTTTTTT; CDR3: CASSLTNTGELFF
V: TRBV4-3; size: NA; J: TRBJ2-3; D: TRBD2; DNA: TGCGCCAGCAGCCAAGATCGGGGGGGGCGTGATACGCAGTATTTT; CDR3: CASSQDRGGRDTQYF
V: TRBV19; size: NA; J: TRBJ2-3; D: TRBD1; DNA: TGTGCCAGTAGTGGTCAGGGGGTTGGGGATACGCAGTATTTT; CDR3: CASSGQGVGDTQYF
V: TRBV4-1; size: NA; J: TRBJ2-5; D: TRBD2; DNA: TGCGCCAGCAGCCTGCAGGCGGGGGGGGAGACCCAGTACTTC; CDR3: CASSLQAGGETQYF
V: TRBV7-2; size: NA; J: TRBJ2-7; D: TRBD2; DNA: TGTGCCAGCAGCTCTAGTGCTAGCGGGAGCTCCTACGAGCAGTACTTC; CDR3: CASSSSASGSSYEQYF
V: TRBV7-3; size: NA; J: TRBJ2-3; D: NA; DNA: TGTGCCAGCAGCTCCTCCTTAGATACGCAGTATTTT; CDR3: CASSSSLDTQYF
V: TRBV7-2; size: few; J: TRBJ2-7; D: NA; DNA: TGTGCCAGCAGCACGGGGACCTACGAGCAGTACTTC; CDR3: CASSTGTYEQYF
V: TRBV27; size: NA; J: TRBJ2-7; D: TRBD2; DNA: TGTGCCAGCAGTTTCGAAGCGGGGGTCTACGAGCAGTACTTC; CDR3: CASSFEAGVYEQYF
V: TRBV21-1; size: NA; J: TRBJ1-1; D: NA; DNA: TGTGCCGTCCCACCCTTCTCGAGGGCGGCTTTCTTT; CDR3: CAVPPFSRAAFF
V: TRBV18; size: NA; J: TRBJ2-3; D: NA; DNA: TGTGCCAGCTCACCATACACAGATACGCAGTATTTT; CDR3: CASSPYTDTQYF
V: TRBV7-9; size: NA; J: TRBJ2-2; D: NA; DNA: TGTGCCAGCAGCTTAGCTCCGACCGGGGAGCTGTTTTTT; CDR3: CASSLAPTGELFF
V: TRBV9; size: NA; J: TRBJ2-1; D: TRBD2; DNA: TGTGCCAGCAGTTTCCCGACTAGCGGGATAATAAATGAGCAGTTCTTC; CDR3: CASSFPTSGIINEQFF
V: TRBV7-2; size: NA; J: TRBJ1-5; D: TRBD1; DNA: TGTGCCAGCAGCTTCGGCAGGGGGCTTTCGGGCAATCAGCCCCAGCATTTT; CDR3: CASSFGRGLSGNQPQHF